The T cell receptor beta chain under discussion was sequenced for a study of identical twins. Overall study findings and caveats: Partial confounding of zero-insertion analyses by invariant MAIT and iNKT cells was possible. A lower insertion count was a feature of abundant cord blood beta clonotypes, with no such feature in memory repertoires.

With template switching, a universal primer site was added, and the cDNA carried unique molecular identifiers. One entry per CDR3 protein, called by TCRdb with MiXCR from the 5' RACE reads. Here the sample spans approximately 680,000 distinct CDR3 sequences, roughly 6.6% being singletons. The V and J ends lost 2 bases and 2 bases respectively, with 13 bases between them. This CDR3 has 16 amino acids. Germline-derived CDR1 and CDR2 are LNHNV and YYDKDF (reference sequence). Healthy Caucasian individuals made up all the donors. This clonotype has only a few counts. No antigen is known for it. These sequences were also reported in another study, on yellow fever vaccine responses in identical twins.

The rearrangement uses TRBV15 and TRBJ2-1; no reliable D call. Sequencing input: PBMCs. The TCR was taken from a woman in her late teens or twenties in good health. Here the CDR3 reads CATSRPSKTTYNEQFF. CDR3 nucleotide sequence: TGTGCCACCAGCAGACCCAGCAAGACGACCTACAATGAGCAGTTCTTC.